This section outlines one T cell receptor (beta chain) sequence together with its context. Its antigen is unidentified. Only in-frame clones appear in the TCRdb table, and some are missing; sequencing was by immunoSEQ multiplex PCR. The data hold about 10,000 clones, with around 83% observed a single time. Documented time point: pre-treatment baseline. One draw preceded checkpoint blockade; another followed its first cycle at week 3. This entry is derived from a study of blood T cell dynamics during melanoma immunotherapy. Study-wide background: Metastatic melanoma patients received first-line pembrolizumab or nivolumab plus ipilimumab.

V lost 1 base, J lost 10 bases, and 11 bases lay in between. The CDR3 has 14 amino acids. Germline values: CDR1 SGHTA, CDR2 FQGTGA. Points from the study as a whole: Whether repertoire-driving clones were melanoma-specific could not be determined. Unlike progressors, later disease-control patients had W3 repertoires gaining clonality or diversity.

The chain links TRBV7-3 to TRBJ1-6, with a possible D match to TRBD1 (5 bases). The sequence derives from a human donor with melanoma. Sequencing was performed on blood, taken from a patient treated with checkpoint blockade. The CDR3 coding sequence is TGTGCCAGCAGCTTAAATACAGGAGGATCACCCCTCCACTTT. It is translated as CASSLNTGGSPLHF.